These 6 T cell receptor beta chains were all obtained from the same sample, sequenced in a study of PD-L1 blockade in urothelial cancer. Sequencing was performed with immunoSEQ multiplex PCR; in TCRdb, only in-frame clones are kept and a portion is missing. The sample shows 65,000 to 80,000 clones, roughly 84% of them seen only once. The sequenced sample was PBMCs, obtained around atezolizumab (anti-PD-L1) treatment. Receptor source: an older man with urothelial cancer.

As for this clone: This same CDR3 is encoded by further DNA sequences in the sample. The rearrangement uses TRBV5-1 and TRBJ2-3, with D unclear. The V end was cut by 0 bases, the J end by 1 base, with 3 bases between. Germline values: CDR1 SGHRS, CDR2 YFSETQ. The CDR3 consists of 13 residues. The DNA of the CDR3 is TGCGCCAGCAGCTTGGCCGGCACAGATACGCAGTATTTT. It codes for CASSLAGTDTQYF.

This chain uses TRBV6-5 with TRBJ1-6; tentatively, D is TRBD1 (6 bases). V shed 6 bases and J shed 10 bases, with 13 bases lying between them. There are 13 residues in the CDR3. Per germline, CDR1 MNHEY and CDR2 SVGAGI. Written as DNA, the CDR3 is TGTGCCAGCAGCACCAACAGGGACTCACCCCTCCACTTT. Protein product: CASSTNRDSPLHF.

The chain joins TRBV14 to TRBJ1-2, with TRBD1 as a possible D gene (5 bases). The CDR3 spans 19 residues. Per germline, CDR1 SGHDN and CDR2 FVKESK. The V end lost 3 bases, the J end lost 2 bases, and 25 bases lay between the germline ends. CDR3 residues: CASSQPHGQLFLRNYGYTF. The CDR3 DNA reads TGTGCCAGCAGCCAGCCCCACGGACAACTATTCCTTAGGAACTATGGCTACACCTTC.

This chain uses TRBV7-3 with TRBJ2-1; 10 positions agree with TRBD2. J lost 7 bases, V lost 7 bases, and 13 bases had no gene match. This CDR3 contains 16 residues. Germline CDR1 SGHTA, CDR2 FQGTGA. In DNA form, the CDR3 reads TGTGCCAGCACCGAGAAAGCGGGAGGGCCTCGGAATGAGCAGTTCTTC. This encodes CASTEKAGGPRNEQFF.

This rearrangement joins TRBV29-1 to TRBJ2-1; D might be TRBD1 (5 bases). The CDR3 extends over 15 amino acids. The V gene lost 6 bases and the J gene lost 0 bases, with 15 bases spanning the gap. The germline CDR1 and CDR2 sequences are SQVTM and ANQGSEA. The CDR3 here is CSVKKGASSYNEQFF. The CDR3 bases are TGCAGCGTCAAAAAAGGGGCCAGCTCCTACAATGAGCAGTTCTTC.

This clone appeared a few times. The chain links TRBV5-1 to TRBJ2-2, with 7 bases aligning to TRBD2. CDR3 size: 16 residues. Germline V gene lookup returns CDR1 SGHRS and CDR2 YFSETQ. Trimming cost V 4 bases and J 1 base; bases outside gene matches: 7. CDR3 sequence reads: CASSPPERGNTGELFF. In nucleotides, the CDR3 is TGCGCCAGCAGCCCCCCCGAGCGGGGGAACACCGGGGAGCTGTTTTTT. Full variable domain (missing parts from reference TRBV5-1 and TRBJ2-2): KAGVTQTPRYLIKTRGQQVTLSCSPISGHRSVSWYQQTPGQGLQFLFEYFSETQRNKGNFPGRFSGRQFSNSRSEMNVSTLELGDSALYLCASSPPERGNTGELFFGEGSRLTVL.